This TCR beta chain was recorded in a study of T cells after yellow fever vaccination. Findings and caveats of the study: Weaker in magnitude, the secondary response showed a faster peak on day 5 versus 15.

This clonotype came up many times. What it binds is not known. 5'RACE template switching produced TCR cDNA carrying a universal primer site and UMIs. TCRdb fed the 5' RACE reads into MiXCR, producing one record per CDR3 protein. The data show around 120,000 distinct CDR3 sequences, 6.5% to 9% seen once. The V gene's germline CDR1 is SGHTA and CDR2 FQGNSA. V was cut by 5 bases and J by 7 bases, with 15 bases left in between. The CDR3 spans 13 residues. This receptor was identified in a man between 18 and 29 years old who received the YFV17D yellow fever vaccine. Sequenced material: CD4+ T cells sorted from PBMCs, taken around 45 days after the first yellow fever vaccination. The chain couples TRBV7-2 to TRBJ2-7; D may be TRBD1 (6 bases). CDR3 sequence: CASSPGRGREQYF. The CDR3 coding sequence is TGTGCCAGCAGCCCAGGCAGGGGCAGGGAGCAGTACTTC.